Following are 10 T cell receptor beta chains from one sample sequenced in a study of shared clonotypes between healthy human individuals. The repertoire was sequenced with immunoSEQ multiplex PCR; TCRdb's copy has only in-frame clones and lacks some. The sample lists about 2.4 million clones; around nine tenths were seen once. The sample was naive CD4+ T cells sorted from blood. Subset in this sample: CD45RA+ positively selected. These TCRs come from a man aged 18 to 29 in good health.

V is TRBV30 and J is TRBJ2-2, with 7 bases that match TRBD2. J lost 1 base, V lost 5 bases, and 10 bases had no gene match. Germline assignment: CDR1 GTSNPN and CDR2 SVGIG (reference sequence). The CDR3 runs to 16 residues. The CDR3 DNA reads as TGTGCCTGGCGGGGGGAGGCAGGGAGGAACACCGGGGAGCTGTTTTTT. It encodes CAWRGEAGRNTGELFF.

The rearrangement uses TRBV6-5 and TRBJ2-6, with no clear D. CDR1 is MNHEY and CDR2 is SVGAGI in the germline V gene. Deletions cut 1 base from V and 0 bases from J, with 7 bases between. The CDR3 consists of 16 residues. For the CDR3, the DNA is TGTGCCAGCAGTTACTTCCGGCTCTCTGGGGCCAACGTCCTGACTTTC. Amino acids: CASSYFRLSGANVLTF.

In the case of this clone: Other DNA sequences within the sample encode an identical CDR3. The J gene is TRBJ2-7, the V gene TRBV6-5, with 13 bases aligning to TRBD2. There are 16 residues in the CDR3. CDR1 MNHEY and CDR2 SVGAGI come from the germline V gene. J gave up 4 bases and V 0 bases, and 3 bases lay outside the gene matches. Here the CDR3 DNA reads TGTGCCAGCAGTTACTCGACACTAGCGGGAGGGTACGAGCAGTACTTC. Amino acids: CASSYSTLAGGYEQYF.

As regards this clone: The same CDR3 can be traced to other DNA sequences in this sample. Here the CDR3 DNA reads TGTGCCAGCTCACCGGTGTACCAAGAGACCCAGTACTTC. Its translation is CASSPVYQETQYF. The chain links TRBV18 to TRBJ2-5; no clear D. Germline V CDR1 and CDR2: KGHSH, LQKENI. V lost 3 bases to trimming and J lost 0 bases, with 5 bases between them. The length of the CDR3 is 13 residues.

CDR3 amino acids: CAARDRDNSPLHF. The CDR3 DNA follows: TGTGCCGCCCGGGACAGGGATAATTCACCCCTCCACTTT. The chain combines TRBV19 with TRBJ1-6; 9 nucleotides align to TRBD1. The V segment lost 11 bases and the J segment 5 bases; nucleotides outside the gene matches: 4. Germline V gives CDR1 LNHDA, CDR2 SQIVND (reference sequence). The CDR3 runs to 13 residues.

J is TRBJ2-1 and V is TRBV9, with D possibly matching TRBD2 (6 bases). Germline lookup yields CDR1 SGDLS and CDR2 YYNGEE. The CDR3 length is 14 residues. V lost 5 bases to trimming and J lost 0 bases, with 9 bases between them. The CDR3 DNA reads TGTGCCAGCAGTTTGGGGGGCTCCTACAATGAGCAGTTCTTC. Protein sequence: CASSLGGSYNEQFF.

The chain is built from TRBV25-1 and TRBJ2-7; TRBD1 is a possible D gene (6 bases). Trimming cost V 2 bases and J 3 bases, with 11 bases left between them. CDR1 is MGHDK, CDR2 SYGVNS, per germline. CDR3 length: 14 amino acids. The CDR3 nucleotides read TGTGCCAGCAGTGAAAGGGGGAAGTACTACGAGCAGTACTTC. This gives the protein CASSERGKYYEQYF.

The chain employs TRBV5-8 and TRBJ1-3, with TRBD1 matching over 9 bases. The CDR3 runs 15 residues. Germline values: CDR1 SGHTS, CDR2 YDEGEE. V was clipped by 4 bases and J by 4 bases; unmatched bases: 6. DNA for the CDR3: TGTGCCAGCAGCGCTACAGGGGGCTCCGGAAACACCATATATTTT. It yields the protein CASSATGGSGNTIYF. Complete variable domain (other parts from reference TRBV5-8 and TRBJ1-3): EAGVTQSPTHLIKTRGQQATLRCSPISGHTSVYWYQQALGLGLQFLLWYDEGEERNRGNFPPRFSGRQFPNYSSELNVNALELEDSALYLCASSATGGSGNTIYFGEGSWLTVV.

The rearrangement joins TRBV27 to TRBJ2-7; 14 nucleotides align to TRBD2. Germline values: CDR1 MNHEY, CDR2 SMNVEV (reference sequence). V was clipped by 5 bases and J by 2 bases; unmatched bases: 8. The CDR3 is 17 residues long. CDR3 sequence (DNA): TGTGCCAGCAGTCCGATCCTGACTAGCGGGGGGGCCTACGAGCAGTACTTC. Translating gives CASSPILTSGGAYEQYF.

CDR3 amino acids: CASSLRQGPYEQYF. CDR3 DNA: TGTGCCAGCAGTCTCCGACAGGGCCCCTACGAGCAGTACTTC. This sequence joins TRBV6-5 and TRBJ2-7; 7 nucleotides align to TRBD1. With V trimmed by 5 bases and J by 2 bases, 6 bases remained unmatched. This CDR3 is built from 14 residues. The germline V gene has CDR1 MNHEY and CDR2 SVGAGI.